A single sample is the source of the 7 T cell receptor beta chains below, sequenced in a study of long-term antiretroviral therapy in people with HIV. An immunoSEQ assay, version v3.0, was performed at survey level. TCRdb's copy holds only in-frame clones and misses some; the assay was immunoSEQ multiplex PCR. The data show some 10,000 clones, with roughly 76% seen just once and under 20% held by the top ten. Sequencing used unsorted PBMCs, obtained at the start of antiretroviral therapy, before treatment. The origin of the receptors is a young man with HIV.

The chain joins TRBV19 to TRBJ2-7; possibly TRBD2 for D (6 bases). V was shortened by 5 bases and J by 4 bases, with 15 bases between the two germline ends. The CDR3 runs 14 residues. The germline V gene has CDR1 LNHDA and CDR2 SQIVND (reference sequence). DNA of the CDR3: TGTGCCAGTAGTGTCCAAGCGGGTATGTACGAGCAGTACTTC. Residues: CASSVQAGMYEQYF.

CDR3 coding DNA: TGTGCCAGCAGCCAGGTTGGGGGAGGGACTGAAGCTTTCTTT. This gives the protein CASSQVGGGTEAFF. The chain links TRBV11-2 to TRBJ1-1; perhaps TRBD1 as D (5 bases). Germline CDR1 is SGHAT and CDR2 is FQNNGV. Between the trimmed V and J ends, which lost 5 bases and 5 bases, there was a span of 15 bases. This CDR3 has 14 amino acids. Complete variable domain (other parts from reference TRBV11-2 and TRBJ1-1): EAGVAQSPRYKIIEKRQSVAFWCNPISGHATLYWYQQILGQGPKLLIQFQNNGVVDDSQLPKDRFSAERLKGVDSTLKIQPAKLEDSAVYLCASSQVGGGTEAFFGQGTRLTVV.

The chain is built from TRBV27 and TRBJ2-2; 14 bases map to TRBD2. V gave up 4 bases and J gave up 6 bases; unmatched junction bases: 10. CDR1 and CDR2 (germline): MNHEY, SMNVEV (reference sequence). The CDR3 length is 18 residues. CDR3 DNA sequence: TGTGCCAGCAGTTACCCGACTAGCGGGGGGGCCTTCGCCGGGGAGCTGTTTTTT. Protein: CASSYPTSGGAFAGELFF.

V usage is TRBV5-1 and J usage is TRBJ1-1; the D gene is possibly TRBD1 (6 bases). This CDR3 region has 13 residues. Germline V CDR1 and CDR2: SGHRS, YFSETQ. Between the trimmed V and J ends, which lost 4 bases and 1 base, there was a span of 8 bases. CDR3 region: CASSQTGNTEAFF. In DNA, the CDR3 is TGCGCCAGCAGCCAGACAGGGAACACTGAAGCTTTCTTT.

J is TRBJ2-2 and V is TRBV10-1; no firm D call. The ends were cut back, 3 bases at V and 4 bases at J, with 9 bases in the middle. The CDR3 loop spans 14 amino acids. Germline CDR1 WNHNN, CDR2 SYGVQD (reference sequence). The CDR3: CASSERLGTGELFF. As DNA, the CDR3 is TGCGCCAGCAGTGAAAGATTAGGCACCGGGGAGCTGTTTTTT.

This rearrangement joins TRBV4-1 to TRBJ2-1; D is undetermined. The V gene's germline CDR1 is MGHRA and CDR2 YSYEKL. This CDR3 has 15 residues. The V end lost 0 bases, the J end lost 7 bases, and 13 bases lay between the germline ends. In DNA form, the CDR3 reads TGCGCCAGCAGCCAAGAAGATCTTTACGATAATGAGCAGTTCTTC. Translated: CASSQEDLYDNEQFF.

The chain recombines TRBV19 with TRBJ2-1, with D uncertain. This CDR3 contains 16 residues. V lost 3 bases, J lost 0 bases, and 12 bases lay in between. Per germline, CDR1 LNHDA and CDR2 SQIVND (reference sequence). The chain's CDR3 is CASSIAPAVSYNEQFF. The CDR3 DNA is TGTGCCAGTAGTATCGCGCCGGCCGTCTCCTACAATGAGCAGTTCTTC.